A selection of T cell receptor beta chains follows, all from one sample in a study of blood T cell repertoires in COVID-19. Clones were sequenced by immunoSEQ multiplex PCR, and TCRdb holds only the in-frame ones, with some missing. The table shows approximately 94,000 clones, with 80% to 90% occurring only once. The sample comprised peripheral blood. The receptor source for this set is a man aged 55 to 69 with acute or convalescent COVID-19. CDR3s include the opening cysteine and the closing phenylalanine or tryptophan. The D gene is left open where the match is weak. Clone size, where shown, is once, few, many, or a class for clones that have expanded.

J | length | V | size | D | DNA | CDR3
TRBJ1-6 | 15 | TRBV28 | - | - | TGTGCCAGCAGACCTACAGAGAAGCTTAATTCACCCCTCCACTTT | CASRPTEKLNSPLHF
TRBJ2-6 | 14 | TRBV2 | - | - | TGTGCCAGCAGAATCAGGGCTGGGGCCAACGTCCTGACTTTC | CASRIRAGANVLTF
TRBJ2-3 | 16 | TRBV5-4 | - | TRBD2 | TGTGCCAGCAGCGTCAAAGCGGGGGGTGGCACAGATACGCAGTATTTT | CASSVKAGGGTDTQYF
TRBJ1-2 | 15 | TRBV13 | - | - | TGTGCCAGCAGCTTAATGAGCGGGCGCGGCTATGGCTACACCTTC | CASSLMSGRGYGYTF
TRBJ1-2 | 16 | TRBV2 | - | - | TGTGCCAGCAGCCTTAATAGTCAAGCCGTTTATTATGGCTACACCTTC | CASSLNSQAVYYGYTF
TRBJ2-2 | 17 | TRBV7-2 | - | TRBD2 | TGTGCCAGCAGCTCGAGGATAGTGTCTAGCGGGGCCGGGGAGCTGTTTTTT | CASSSRIVSSGAGELFF
TRBJ1-1 | 13 | TRBV2 | - | - | TGTGCCAGCAGGCCGACTGGGAACACTGAAGCTTTCTTT | CASRPTGNTEAFF
TRBJ1-2 | 11 | TRBV29-1 | - | - | TGCAGCGCAGGACGGGGGTTTGGCTACACCTTC | CSAGRGFGYTF
TRBJ2-6 | 18 | TRBV28 | - | - | TGTGCCAGCAGTTTATCAGGGACATCGATTGCTGGGGCCAACGTCCTGACTTTC | CASSLSGTSIAGANVLTF
TRBJ1-5 | 13 | TRBV6-2/TRBV6-3 | few | - | TGTGCCAGCAGTTACGGGAGACACCAGCCCCAGCATTTT | CASSYGRHQPQHF
TRBJ2-7 | 15 | TRBV7-8 | - | TRBD2 | TGTGCCAGCAGCTGGAGCGGGGTGGGATCCTACGAGCAGTACTTC | CASSWSGVGSYEQYF
TRBJ2-1 | 16 | TRBV4-3 | - | TRBD2 | TGCGCCAGCAGCCAGGTTCTAGCGGGGCCAAACAATGAGCAGTTCTTC | CASSQVLAGPNNEQFF